The clone carrying this T cell receptor beta chain was detected only a few times. The target antigen is unknown. In germline, CDR1 is SGHRS, CDR2 YFSETQ. The CDR3 is made up of 14 amino acids. V lost 6 bases to trimming and J lost 5 bases, with 17 bases between them. This record comes from a study of T cell responses to AZD1222 COVID-19 vaccine. Study information: Second-dose schedules of about 4 or about 12 weeks were combined.

Study conclusions and caveats: Clonal diversity may have been underestimated in mostly white British donors.

Method: immunoSEQ multiplex PCR; TCRdb's copy keeps in-frame clones and lacks some. Seen here are 90,000 to 130,000 clones, roughly four fifths observed once, and the top ten hold 3.5% to 5%. The sequenced sample was peripheral blood, obtained on day 0 of AZD1222 vaccination. The source of this sequence is an adult in good health. The rearrangement links TRBV5-1 to TRBJ2-5; D is unresolved. The CDR3 here is CASTLGPDGETQYF. CDR3 sequence (DNA): TGCGCCAGCACCCTAGGACCCGATGGGGAGACCCAGTACTTC. Complete variable domain (other parts from reference TRBV5-1 and TRBJ2-5): KAGVTQTPRYLIKTRGQQVTLSCSPISGHRSVSWYQQTPGQGLQFLFEYFSETQRNKGNFPGRFSGRQFSNSRSEMNVSTLELGDSALYLCASTLGPDGETQYFGPGTRLLVL.